This T cell receptor (beta chain) is from a study of a mutant IDH1 vaccine in newly diagnosed glioma. About the research overall: Commencement of vaccination occurred 4-6 weeks following radiotherapy alone, or concurrently with temozolomide cycles. Standard pretreatment was either radiotherapy, temozolomide, or, for most, radiochemotherapy with temozolomide.

Study findings and constraints: Shifts in the top peripheral T cell clonotypes seemed unrelated to pseudoprogression.

V was clipped by 0 bases and J by 3 bases, with 14 bases between them. There are 16 residues in the CDR3. Per germline, CDR1 SGHVS and CDR2 FNYEAQ. Time point described: week 47, end of study. Each dose delivered 300 ug of mutant IDH1 20-mer peptide subcutaneously with imiquimod. New WHO grade 3 or 4 IDH1-mutant, ATRX-lost astrocytomas were present in all donors. Method: immunoSEQ multiplex PCR; TCRdb's copy keeps in-frame clones and lacks some. The table shows some 60,000 clones, with around four fifths occurring only once. For this clone: The antigen is undetermined.

The chain carries TRBV7-6 and TRBJ1-1, with unresolved D. The sequence was collected from a young man with glioma. Sequencing used PBMCs, obtained from a glioma patient whose treatment included an IDH1 peptide vaccine. The CDR3, as DNA: TGTGCCAGCAGCTTAGCATTAGGACGAAGGGACACTGAAGCTTTCTTT. This codes for CASSLALGRRDTEAFF.